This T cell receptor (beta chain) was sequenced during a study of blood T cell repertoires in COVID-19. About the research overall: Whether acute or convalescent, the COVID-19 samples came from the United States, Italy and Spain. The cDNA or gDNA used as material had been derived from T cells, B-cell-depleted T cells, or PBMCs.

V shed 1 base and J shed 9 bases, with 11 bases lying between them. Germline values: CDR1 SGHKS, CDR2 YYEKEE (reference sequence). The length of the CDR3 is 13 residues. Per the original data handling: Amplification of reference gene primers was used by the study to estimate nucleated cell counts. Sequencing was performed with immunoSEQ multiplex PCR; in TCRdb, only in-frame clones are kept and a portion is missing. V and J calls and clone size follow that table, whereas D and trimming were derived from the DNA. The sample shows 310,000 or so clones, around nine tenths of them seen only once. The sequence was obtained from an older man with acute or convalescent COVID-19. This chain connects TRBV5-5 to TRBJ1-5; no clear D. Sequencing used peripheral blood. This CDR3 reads CASSLSGQLPQHF. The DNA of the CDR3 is TGTGCCAGCAGCTTGTCAGGCCAGTTGCCCCAGCATTTT.